Below, 7 T cell receptor beta chains from the same sample are listed, as sequenced in a study of blood T cell repertoires in COVID-19 (dated by TCRdb to about 2020). The library was obtained by the immunoSEQ multiplex PCR assay. The table was pulled from immuneACCESS by TCRdb, which kept in-frame rearrangements only. Such tables lose some clones; where checked, under half of the loss comes from unresolved V genes, and the rest has no known cause. In all, the sample holds over 250,000 clones, and 70% to 85% of those were seen once. The ten largest account for about 3.5% of the sample. Sequencing input: peripheral blood. The receptors stem from a woman older than 75 with acute or convalescent COVID-19.

The V and J genes are TRBV7-8 and TRBJ1-6; 12 bases align to TRBD1. Germline V gives CDR1 SGHVS, CDR2 FQNEAQ. V was clipped by 0 bases and J by 7 bases; unmatched bases: 4. There are 17 residues in the CDR3. The CDR3 DNA reads as TGTGCCAGCAGCTTAGCTTCAGGGACAGGGGGCAATTCACCCCTCCACTTT. Its translation: CASSLASGTGGNSPLHF.

V and J are TRBV7-9 and TRBJ2-1; TRBD2 agrees at 12 bases. V dropped 3 bases and J dropped 8; count of bases not matched to a gene: 5. Germline CDR1 SEHNR, CDR2 FQNEAQ (reference sequence). The CDR3 spans 15 residues. CDR3 coding DNA: TGTGCCAGCAGCTTCCGACTAGCGGGAGAGCATGAGCAGTTCTTC. Amino acids: CASSFRLAGEHEQFF. The variable domain in full, completed from reference TRBV7-9 and TRBJ2-1, reads DTGVSQNPRHKITKRGQNVTFRCDPISEHNRLYWYRQTLGQGPEFLTYFQNEAQLEKSRLLSDRFSAERPKGSFSTLEIQRTEQGDSAMYLCASSFRLAGEHEQFFGPGTRLTVL.

V and J are TRBV4-1 and TRBJ1-2, with a weak D call TRBD1 (6 bases). V dropped 0 bases and J dropped 5 bases, with 16 bases sitting between them. The CDR3 runs 16 residues. From germline, CDR1 is MGHRA and CDR2 YSYEKL. This CDR3 is CASSQDRGGIGYGYTF. In nucleotides, the CDR3 is TGCGCCAGCAGCCAAGATCGAGGGGGAATTGGTTATGGCTACACCTTC.

The chain has TRBV7-7 and TRBJ2-7; the D gene is possibly TRBD2 (5 bases). Per germline, CDR1 SSHAT and CDR2 FNYEAQ (reference sequence). Trimming pared 5 bases from V and 0 bases from J, leaving 11 bases between. CDR3 length: 14 amino acids. The CDR3 DNA is TGTGCCAGCAGCCCCGGGATCAGCTCCTACGAGCAGTACTTC. Its protein product is CASSPGISSYEQYF.

The chain has TRBV6-2 or TRBV6-3 and TRBJ1-2; tentatively, D is TRBD1 (5 bases). Deletions cut 2 bases from V and 4 bases from J, with 14 bases between. Per the germline V gene, CDR1 is MNHEY and CDR2 is SVGEGT. This CDR3 region has 15 residues. The CDR3 DNA reads TGTGCCAGCAGTTACGGCAGGGCGGTCGGCTATGGCTACACCTTC. Protein sequence: CASSYGRAVGYGYTF.

This clone has only a few counts. V is TRBV5-1 and J is TRBJ2-2; TRBD2 is a possible D gene (5 bases). The CDR3 is 15 residues long. The ends were cut back, 0 bases at V and 2 bases at J, with 8 bases in the middle. CDR1 is SGHRS, CDR2 YFSETQ, per germline. Here the CDR3 DNA reads TGCGCCAGCAGCTTGGCGGGAATAAACACCGGGGAGCTGTTTTTT. Translated, it gives CASSLAGINTGELFF.

This clone came up a few times. This CDR3 reads CASSRDSGGNQPQHF. The CDR3 DNA reads TGTGCCAGCTCCCGGGACAGTGGAGGCAATCAGCCCCAGCATTTT. This chain connects TRBV18 to TRBJ1-5; 7 bases are a match to TRBD1. The CDR3 is 15 amino acids. J was trimmed by 2 bases and V by 6 bases; bases with no gene match: 7. The germline gives CDR1 KGHSH, CDR2 LQKENI.